This TCR beta chain originates from a study of T cell repertoires in cytomegalovirus infection (dated by TCRdb to the late 2010s). With respect to the entire study: Because public TCR beta signatures pointed to carriage of CMV infection together with the matching HLA type, the HLA type of each donor mattered for the analysis.

In its sample, this clonotype was seen many times. The antigen it recognizes is unknown. Nothing much larger sits one base from this clone, and base qualities are not available. Sequenced using an Illumina HiSeq 1500. The raw public reads went through TCRdb reprocessing: fastp at Q25, MiXCR clone calling, in-frame beta chains kept. Each entry merges the rows of one CDR3 protein and shows their most common DNA and genes. For this sample the table gives a few hundred thousand distinct CDR3 sequences, of which over 7.5% were detected only once. The ten largest account for 3.5% to 4.5% of the sample. Study-wide conclusions, independent of this receptor: The ex vivo response was dominated by HLA-C-restricted CMV-specific TCR beta clonotypes, which also provided the single most frequent clonotype in two of eight donors. Cumulative frequency of public TCR beta family members discriminated carriers of CMV infection plus the relevant HLA type in this cohort and an independent roughly 340-donor cohort.

Taken from the germline V gene, the CDR1 and CDR2 loops are SGHVS and FNYEAQ. V is pruned by 4 bases and J by 3 bases, leaving 9 bases of the junction without a gene match. The CDR3 holds 16 amino acids from the cysteine to the phenylalanine. Just CDR3 DNA is preserved here, 48 bases in frame from base 1. Sequences were obtained from PBMCs. The sequence is built from TRBV7-6 and TRBJ2-1, with 7 bases in between that match TRBD2. The sequence came from a human donor in good health (CMV status not recorded). Some clones in this sample may be carry-over from other donors' samples. The nucleotide sequence reads as follows: TGTGCCAGCAGCTCAGGGACTACCGACCTCTACAATGAGCAGTTCTTC. The encoded protein is CASSSGTTDLYNEQFF.